The present T cell receptor beta chain was sequenced within a study of blood T cell repertoires in COVID-19. This clone was found many times. The CDR3 has 15 residues. Germline values: CDR1 MRHNA, CDR2 SNTAGT. Trimming pared 0 bases from V and 4 bases from J, leaving 10 bases between. Original data processing: Amplification of reference gene primers was used by the study to estimate nucleated cell counts. Clones were read by immunoSEQ multiplex PCR, and TCRdb kept only the in-frame ones, dropping some. Clonal size and the V and J genes are those of that table, whereas D and trimming came from the DNA. The repertoire includes under 300,000 clones, about 82% of them detected once, and 5% to 7% sits in the top ten.

The TCR sequence derives from a woman aged 55 to 70 with active or convalescent COVID-19. V gene TRBV6-4 combines with J gene TRBJ1-5; D is perhaps TRBD1 (6 bases). Sequenced input: peripheral blood. The CDR3 loop reads CASSDSPGANQPQHF. The CDR3 DNA reads TGTGCCAGCAGTGACTCACCAGGGGCGAATCAGCCCCAGCATTTT.